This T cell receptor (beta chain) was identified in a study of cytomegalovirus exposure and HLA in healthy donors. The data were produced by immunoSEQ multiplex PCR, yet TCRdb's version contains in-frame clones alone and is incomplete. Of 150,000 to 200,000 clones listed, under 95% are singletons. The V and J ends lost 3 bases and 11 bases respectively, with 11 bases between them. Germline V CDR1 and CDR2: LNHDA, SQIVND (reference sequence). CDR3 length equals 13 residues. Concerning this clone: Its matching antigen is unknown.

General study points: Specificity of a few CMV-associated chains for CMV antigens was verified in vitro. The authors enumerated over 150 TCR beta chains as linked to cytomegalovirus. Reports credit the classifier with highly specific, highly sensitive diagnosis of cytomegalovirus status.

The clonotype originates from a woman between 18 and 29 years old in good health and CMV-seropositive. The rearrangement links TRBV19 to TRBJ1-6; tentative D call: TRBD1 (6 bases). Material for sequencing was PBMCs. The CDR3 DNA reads TGTGCCAGTAGTATCAGGGGCGAAGCACCCCTCCACTTT. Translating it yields CASSIRGEAPLHF.